This T cell receptor beta chain was sequenced in a study of blood T cell repertoires in COVID-19. Authors' analysis steps: Amplified reference gene primers provided the basis for estimating nucleated cell counts. Sequenced by immunoSEQ multiplex PCR; TCRdb stores in-frame clones only, minus some. The V and J calls and clone size were taken over from that table, and D and trimming were inferred from the DNA. The table shows under 85,000 clones, with roughly 90% occurring only once. The CDR3 contains 12 residues. Trimming removed 0 bases at V and 10 bases at J, with 10 bases between. The germline V gene encodes CDR1 SNHLY and CDR2 FYNNEI.

This chain uses TRBV2 with TRBJ2-7; weak D call: TRBD2 (5 bases). The sequencing input was peripheral blood. The clonotype comes from a man older than 75 in a cohort sampled during active COVID-19. The CDR3 DNA sequence: TGTGCCAGCAGTGAAGCGCAGAGGGCACAGTACGTC. Protein: CASSEAQRAQYV.